The entry below describes one T cell receptor beta chain. The clone's antigen remains unknown. Base-call qualities are not available, and no considerably larger clone is one nucleotide away. This entry comes from a study of Ad26.COV2.S vaccination and SARS-CoV-2 variants (dated by TCRdb to the early 2020s). In the study overall: Vaccine-arm donors came from COV1001, a multicentre, randomized, double-blind, placebo-controlled phase I-IIa trial of Ad26.COV2.S in healthy adults. Blinding of investigators to trial group allocation was maintained during experiments and outcome assessment. TCRbeta repertoire sequencing served as the tool for gauging how specific and how broad the SARS-CoV-2-reactive T cell receptors were following Ad26.COV2.S vaccination. A total of roughly 32 samples were included in the TCR-sequenced set, comprising 19 Ad26.COV2.S vaccine recipients, 5 placebo recipients and 8 SARS-CoV-2 convalescent individuals. Trial participants were randomized into five groups of five, in which low-dose or high-dose Ad26.COV2.S was given once or twice, or placebo was given on both occasions. Ad26.COV2.S was administered intramuscularly at 5 x 10^10 or 1 x 10^11 viral particles, either as a single shot or as two shots given 56 days apart.

According to the study, the label for this sample's treatment or condition signals: roughly 19 received Ad26.COV2.S at low or high dose, single or two shots; five or six received placebo; per-sample allocation not given. For vaccine and placebo recipients, repertoires were sequenced using samples collected on day 63 after the first injection. Between 29 July and 7 August 2020, Cohort 1b enrolled 20 to 30 adults aged 18-55 years at one site in Boston, USA. Ad26.COV2.S consisted of a replication-incompetent adenovirus type 26 vector by which a prefusion-stabilized SARS-CoV-2 spike protein from the original Wuhan strain was expressed. TCRbeta CDR3 regions were sequenced with the immunoSEQ Assay. After extraction, genomic DNA underwent amplification by bias-controlled multiplex PCR, followed by high-throughput sequencing. Concerning the study's data processing: To quantify the absolute abundance of every unique TCRbeta CDR3 region, sequences were collapsed and filtered. T cell fraction was estimated by normalization of TCRbeta template counts to usable DNA, with usable DNA being measured through amplification of reference genes present in all nucleated cells. Repertoire TCRs were annotated as SARS-CoV-2-specific by exact matching of V gene, CDR3 amino acid sequence and J gene to a known reactive TCR set. MIRA supplied the reference SARS-CoV-2 TCR set, which was filtered for enrichment in COVID-19-positive ImmuneCODE repertoires so that public or cross-reactive TCRs were removed. Based on the MIRA antigens, annotated TCRs were further analysed at the level of specific ORF or position within ORF. Breadth was defined as the number of annotated unique rearrangements divided by the total number of unique productive rearrangements, and depth was defined as the summed frequency of the annotated unique rearrangements. Two-sided Wilcoxon rank-sum tests were used to compare TCR breadth between groups. TCRdb retrieved this table from immuneACCESS and kept in-frame rearrangements only. Not all clones are present; in checked studies, unresolved V genes account for under half, and no reason is known for the remainder. Clone size and the V and J calls come from that table; the DNA yielded D and trimming. Counted in this sample were 350,000 to 450,000 clones; approximately 91% of them appeared once. The ten most abundant clones make up over 1.5% of the sample.

Study-level results and caveats: Ad26.COV2.S recipients had higher spike-specific TCR breadth than placebo recipients (P = 0.0014). Substantial breadth of spike-specific CD8+ and CD4+ T cell responses was reported after vaccination. The authors noted that total T cell responses may have been underestimated by the TCR breadth and depth analyses. Non-spike TCR breadth was comparable between vaccine and placebo recipients, consistent with the vaccine containing only spike. Comparing responses between vaccine doses or regimens was not something the study was powered to do.

The V and J ends are trimmed by 2 bases and 4 bases, leaving 12 bases between them. The cysteine opens and the phenylalanine closes a CDR3 of 14 amino acids. Only the CDR3 region is kept as DNA, spanning 42 bases read in frame from base 1. From the germline V gene, CDR1 is SGHTS and CDR2 is YDEGEE. Source: peripheral blood, taken in a trial of Ad26.COV2.S vaccine versus placebo. The source of this sequence is a person between 18 and 65 years old who received the Ad26.COV2.S COVID-19 vaccine or a placebo. The rearrangement combines TRBV5-8 with TRBJ1-2, with no D gene named confidently. The CDR3 corresponds to CASSLDGRRYGYTF. The nucleotide sequence is given as TGTGCCAGCAGCTTAGACGGAAGACGCTATGGCTACACCTTC.